This TCR beta chain derives from a study of OX40 agonist ivuxolimab in advanced cancers. The CDR3 spans 16 residues. Looked up from germline, CDR1 is SGHTA and CDR2 is FQGNSA. The junction had 2 bases not matched to a gene; V was cut back by 3 bases and J by 1 base. Assay used: immunoSEQ multiplex PCR; TCRdb lists only in-frame clones, some missing. This sample has roughly 44,000 clones, with 86% found just once. The genes are TRBV7-2 and TRBJ2-5; TRBD2 matches 13 bases. The sample in question was CD4+ or CD8+ T cells sorted from blood, obtained in a trial of the OX40 agonist ivuxolimab. This sequence originates from an adult with an advanced solid tumor such as melanoma, head and neck, liver or kidney cancer. CDR3 residues: CASSFWTSGSQETQYF. Here the CDR3 DNA reads TGTGCCAGCAGCTTTTGGACTAGCGGGAGCCAAGAGACCCAGTACTTC.